The 8 T cell receptor beta chains presented below share a single source sample, sequenced in a study of identical twins. TCRdb reprocessed the 5' RACE reads via MiXCR and lists one record per CDR3 protein. Altogether 150,000 or so distinct CDR3 sequences are present, around 3.6% being singletons, with the ten largest covering 8% to 8.5%. Sequences were obtained from memory T cells sorted from blood. The source is a man younger than 35 in good health.

This clonotype was observed at least ten times. The chain has TRBV12-3 or TRBV12-4 and TRBJ2-5; 8 positions match TRBD2. The CDR3 extends over 14 amino acids. J gave up 1 base and V 3 bases, and 1 base lay outside the gene matches. CDR3 DNA sequence: TGTGCCAGCAGTTTTCGGGAGGGCCAAGAGACCCAGTACTTC. It yields the protein CASSFREGQETQYF.

This clonotype has only a few counts. The chain links TRBV20-1 to TRBJ2-5; D is possibly TRBD2 (7 bases). The CDR3 contains 13 residues. V was clipped by 8 bases and J by 2 bases, with 15 bases between them. Germline CDR1 is DFQATT and CDR2 is SNEGSKA (reference sequence). The CDR3 is CSLEGGGQETQYF. The CDR3 DNA reads TGCAGTCTCGAGGGAGGGGGTCAAGAGACCCAGTACTTC.

This clonotype was recorded a few times. The V and J genes are TRBV28 and TRBJ2-5; TRBD2 aligns across 10 bases. Germline CDR1 MDHEN, CDR2 SYDVKM. The CDR3 is made up of 15 amino acids. V trimming: 2 bases; J trimming: 2 bases; junction bases outside the gene matches: 2. The CDR3 spells CASSLPSGGQETQYF. CDR3 nucleotide sequence: TGTGCCAGCAGTTTACCTAGCGGGGGTCAAGAGACCCAGTACTTC.

This clonotype was picked up many times. The V gene is TRBV2, the J gene TRBJ2-7; D is unresolved. V was cut by 1 base and J by 6 bases, with 10 bases left in between. This CDR3 has 13 amino acids. The germline V gene has CDR1 SNHLY and CDR2 FYNNEI. The CDR3 coding sequence is TGTGCCAGCAGTGAAGATCGACCAAGCGAGCAGTACGTC. Translated, it gives CASSEDRPSEQYV.

This clonotype was counted ten times or more. The V and J genes are TRBV5-1 and TRBJ1-3; no firm D call. The CDR3 has 15 amino acids. Germline CDR1 is SGHRS and CDR2 is YFSETQ. V was shortened by 4 bases and J by 1 base, with 12 bases between the two germline ends. CDR3 sequence reads: CASSRVGGSGNTIYF. CDR3 nucleotide sequence: TGCGCCAGCAGCCGCGTGGGTGGGTCTGGAAACACCATATATTTT.

The chain has TRBV6-6 and TRBJ1-5; D is unclear. Germline V gene sequence: CDR1 MNHNY, CDR2 SVGAGI (reference sequence). V dropped 2 bases and J dropped 5 bases, with 4 bases sitting between them. The CDR3 length is 12 residues. Written as DNA, the CDR3 is TGTGCCAGCAGTTACCGGGATCAGCCCCAGCATTTT. As protein: CASSYRDQPQHF.

This clonotype occurred many times. The chain couples TRBV7-7 to TRBJ2-5; weak D call: TRBD1 (6 bases). Germline CDR1 and CDR2: SSHAT and FNYEAQ (reference sequence). Trimming stripped 5 bases from V and 2 bases from J, with 15 bases between. The length of the CDR3 is 15 residues. For the CDR3, the DNA is TGTGCCAGCAGCCCCGGTCAGGGGTTACAAGAGACCCAGTACTTC. Translated: CASSPGQGLQETQYF.

This clonotype showed up many times. The CDR3 here is CASSKGPLAGGPDEQFF. CDR3 in DNA: TGTGCCAGCAGCAAAGGACCCCTAGCGGGAGGGCCAGATGAGCAGTTCTTC. V gene TRBV21-1 combines with J gene TRBJ2-1; the table's D call of TRBD2 was not tested on the DNA. TRBV21-1 represents a pseudogene. This CDR3 region has 17 residues.